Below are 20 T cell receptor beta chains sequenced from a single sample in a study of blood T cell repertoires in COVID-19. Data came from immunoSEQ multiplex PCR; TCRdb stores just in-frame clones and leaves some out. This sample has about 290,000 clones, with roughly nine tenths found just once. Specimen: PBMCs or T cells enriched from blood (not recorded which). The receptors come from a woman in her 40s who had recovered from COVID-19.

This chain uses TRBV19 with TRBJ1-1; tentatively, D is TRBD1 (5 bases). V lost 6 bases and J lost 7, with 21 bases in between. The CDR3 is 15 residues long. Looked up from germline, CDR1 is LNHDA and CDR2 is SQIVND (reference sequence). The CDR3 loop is CASSLNPGGTGEAFF. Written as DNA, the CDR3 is TGTGCCAGTAGCCTCAACCCCGGGGGGACGGGTGAAGCTTTCTTT.

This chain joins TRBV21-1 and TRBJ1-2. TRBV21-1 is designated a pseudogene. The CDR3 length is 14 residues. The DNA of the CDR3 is TGTGCCAGCAGCAAAGTCATCCGGGAACATGGCTACACCTTC. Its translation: CASSKVIREHGYTF.

CDR3 bases: TGTGCCAGCAGTTTATCTATGAATGGGCCGAACACCGGGGAGCTGTTTTTT. Protein: CASSLSMNGPNTGELFF. This chain links TRBV28 with TRBJ2-2; D gene unclear. The length of the CDR3 is 17 residues. V lost 1 base and J 0 bases, leaving 12 bases between the germline ends. CDR1 is MDHEN and CDR2 is SYDVKM in the germline V gene.

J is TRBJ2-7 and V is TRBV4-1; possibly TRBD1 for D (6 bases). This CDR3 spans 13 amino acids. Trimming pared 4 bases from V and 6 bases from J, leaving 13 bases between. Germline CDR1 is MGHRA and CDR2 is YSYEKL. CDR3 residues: CASSLRGGSEQYF. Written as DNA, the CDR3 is TGCGCCAGCAGCCTCAGAGGGGGAAGCGAGCAGTACTTC.

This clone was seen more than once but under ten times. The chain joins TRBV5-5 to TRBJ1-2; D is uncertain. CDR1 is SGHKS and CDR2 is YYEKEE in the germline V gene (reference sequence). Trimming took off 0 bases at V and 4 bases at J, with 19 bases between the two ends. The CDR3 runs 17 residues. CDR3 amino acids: CASSLAGVTGLFYGYTF. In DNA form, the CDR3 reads TGTGCCAGCAGCTTGGCCGGGGTGACGGGATTGTTCTATGGCTACACCTTC.

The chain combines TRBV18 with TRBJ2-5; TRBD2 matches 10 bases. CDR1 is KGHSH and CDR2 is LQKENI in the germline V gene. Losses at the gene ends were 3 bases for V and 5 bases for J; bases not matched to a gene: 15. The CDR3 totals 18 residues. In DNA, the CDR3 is TGTGCCAGCTCACCCCGGCCCCGGACTAGCGGTTTAGAGGAGACCCAGTACTTC. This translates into CASSPRPRTSGLEETQYF.

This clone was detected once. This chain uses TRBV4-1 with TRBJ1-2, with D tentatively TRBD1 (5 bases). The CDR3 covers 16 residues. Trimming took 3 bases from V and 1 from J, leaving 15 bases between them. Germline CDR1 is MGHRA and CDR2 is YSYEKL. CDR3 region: CASSQIHSTVNYGYTF. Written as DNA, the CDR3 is TGCGCCAGCAGCCAGATTCATTCGACAGTTAACTATGGCTACACCTTC.

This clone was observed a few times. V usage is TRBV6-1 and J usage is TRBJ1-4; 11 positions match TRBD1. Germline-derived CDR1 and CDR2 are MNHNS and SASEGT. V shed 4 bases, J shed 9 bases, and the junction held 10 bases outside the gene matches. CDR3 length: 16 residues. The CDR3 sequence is CASSGLPGQGEQKLFF. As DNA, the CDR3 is TGTGCCAGCAGTGGGCTACCGGGACAGGGGGAGCAAAAACTGTTTTTT.

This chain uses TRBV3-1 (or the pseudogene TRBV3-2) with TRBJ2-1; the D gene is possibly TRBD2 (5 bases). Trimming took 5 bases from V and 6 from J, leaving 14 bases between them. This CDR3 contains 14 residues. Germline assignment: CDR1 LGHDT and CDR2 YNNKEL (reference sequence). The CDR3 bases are TGTGCCAGCAGCGTTTACAGCGGACCCAATGAGCAGTTCTTC. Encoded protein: CASSVYSGPNEQFF.

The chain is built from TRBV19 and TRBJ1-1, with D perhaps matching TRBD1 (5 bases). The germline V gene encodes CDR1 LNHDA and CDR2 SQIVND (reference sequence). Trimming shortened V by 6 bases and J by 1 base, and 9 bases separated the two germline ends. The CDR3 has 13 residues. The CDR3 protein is CASSKTENTEAFF. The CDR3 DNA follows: TGTGCCAGTAGCAAGACAGAGAACACTGAAGCTTTCTTT.

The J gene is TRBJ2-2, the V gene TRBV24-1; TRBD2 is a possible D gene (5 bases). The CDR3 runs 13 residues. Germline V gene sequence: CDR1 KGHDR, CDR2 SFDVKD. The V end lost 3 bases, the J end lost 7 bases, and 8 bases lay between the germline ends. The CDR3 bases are TGTGCCACCAGTGATGGAGGATACGGGGAGCTGTTTTTT. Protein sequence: CATSDGGYGELFF.

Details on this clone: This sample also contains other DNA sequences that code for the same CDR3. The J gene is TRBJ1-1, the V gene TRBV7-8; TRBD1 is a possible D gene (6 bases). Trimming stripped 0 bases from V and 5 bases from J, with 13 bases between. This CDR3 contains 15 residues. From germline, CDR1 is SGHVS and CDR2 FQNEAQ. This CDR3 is CASSLAHREGTEAFF. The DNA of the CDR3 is TGTGCCAGCAGCTTAGCTCACAGGGAAGGAACTGAAGCTTTCTTT.

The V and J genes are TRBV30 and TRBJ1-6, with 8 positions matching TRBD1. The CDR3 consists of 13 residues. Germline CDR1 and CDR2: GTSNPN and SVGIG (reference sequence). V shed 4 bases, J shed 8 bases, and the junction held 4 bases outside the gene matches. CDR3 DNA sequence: TGTGCCTGGAACAGGGGGTTTTATTCACCCCTCCACTTT. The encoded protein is CAWNRGFYSPLHF.

CDR3 residues: CASSSGQGSNQPQHF. The DNA for the CDR3 is TGTGCCAGCAGCTCGGGACAGGGCTCGAATCAGCCCCAGCATTTT. The chain recombines TRBV7-9 with TRBJ1-5; 9 nucleotides agree with TRBD1. This CDR3 spans 15 amino acids. The V segment lost 4 bases and the J segment 4 bases; nucleotides outside the gene matches: 5. Looked up from germline, CDR1 is SEHNR and CDR2 is FQNEAQ (reference sequence).

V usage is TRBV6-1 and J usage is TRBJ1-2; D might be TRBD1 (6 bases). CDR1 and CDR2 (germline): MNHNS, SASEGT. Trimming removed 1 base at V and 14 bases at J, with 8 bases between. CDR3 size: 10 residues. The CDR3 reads CASSEVGQTF. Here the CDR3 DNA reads TGTGCCAGCAGTGAAGTAGGACAGACCTTC.

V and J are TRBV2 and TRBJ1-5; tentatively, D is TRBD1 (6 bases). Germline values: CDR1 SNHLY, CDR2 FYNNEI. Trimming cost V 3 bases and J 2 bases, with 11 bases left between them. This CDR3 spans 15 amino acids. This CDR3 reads CASSDHRVGNQPQHF. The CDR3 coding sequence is TGTGCCAGCAGTGATCACAGGGTGGGCAATCAGCCCCAGCATTTT.

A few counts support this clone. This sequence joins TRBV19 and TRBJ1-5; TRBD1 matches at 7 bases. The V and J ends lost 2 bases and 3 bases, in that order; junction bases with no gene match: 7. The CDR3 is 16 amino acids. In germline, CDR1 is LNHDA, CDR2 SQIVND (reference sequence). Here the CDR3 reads CASSIPGQRFNQPQHF. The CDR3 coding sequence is TGTGCCAGTAGTATACCGGGACAGCGTTTCAATCAGCCCCAGCATTTT.

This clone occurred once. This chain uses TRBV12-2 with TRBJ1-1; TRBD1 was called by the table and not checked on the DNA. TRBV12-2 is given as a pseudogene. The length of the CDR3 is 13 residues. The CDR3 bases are TGTGCAAGTCGCTTACGGTTTGGGCCTGAAGCTTTCTTT. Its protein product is CASRLRFGPEAFF.

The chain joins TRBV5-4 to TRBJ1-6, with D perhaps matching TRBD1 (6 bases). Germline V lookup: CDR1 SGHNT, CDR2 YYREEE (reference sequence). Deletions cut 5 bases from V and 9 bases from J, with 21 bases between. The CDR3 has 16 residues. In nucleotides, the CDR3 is TGTGCCAGCAGACGCGACATGGGACAAGCATTTTCACCCCTCCACTTT. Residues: CASRRDMGQAFSPLHF.

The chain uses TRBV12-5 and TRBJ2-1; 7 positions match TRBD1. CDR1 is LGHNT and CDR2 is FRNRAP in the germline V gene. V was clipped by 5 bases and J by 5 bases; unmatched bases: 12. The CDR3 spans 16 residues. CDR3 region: CASGPITGTADNEQFF. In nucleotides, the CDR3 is TGTGCTAGTGGTCCTATTACTGGGACAGCCGACAATGAGCAGTTCTTC.